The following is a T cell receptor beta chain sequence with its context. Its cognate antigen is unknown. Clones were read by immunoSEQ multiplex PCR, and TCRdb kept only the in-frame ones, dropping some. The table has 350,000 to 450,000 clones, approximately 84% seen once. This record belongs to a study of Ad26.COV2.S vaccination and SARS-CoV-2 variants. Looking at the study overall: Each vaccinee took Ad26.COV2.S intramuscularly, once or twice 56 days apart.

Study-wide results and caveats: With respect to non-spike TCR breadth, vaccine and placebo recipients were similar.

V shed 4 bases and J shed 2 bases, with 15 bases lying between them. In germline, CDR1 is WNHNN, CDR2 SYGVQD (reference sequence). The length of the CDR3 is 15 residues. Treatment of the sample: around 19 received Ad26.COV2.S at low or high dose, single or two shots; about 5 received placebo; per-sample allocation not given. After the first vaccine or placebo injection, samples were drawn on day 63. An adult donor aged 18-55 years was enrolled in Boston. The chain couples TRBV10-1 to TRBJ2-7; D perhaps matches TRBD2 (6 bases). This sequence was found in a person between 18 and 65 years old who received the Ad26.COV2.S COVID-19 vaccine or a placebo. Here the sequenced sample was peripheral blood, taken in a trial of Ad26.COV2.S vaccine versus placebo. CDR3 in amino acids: CASSATPGLTYEQYF. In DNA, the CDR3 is TGCGCCAGCAGTGCGACTCCGGGACTGACCTACGAGCAGTACTTC.